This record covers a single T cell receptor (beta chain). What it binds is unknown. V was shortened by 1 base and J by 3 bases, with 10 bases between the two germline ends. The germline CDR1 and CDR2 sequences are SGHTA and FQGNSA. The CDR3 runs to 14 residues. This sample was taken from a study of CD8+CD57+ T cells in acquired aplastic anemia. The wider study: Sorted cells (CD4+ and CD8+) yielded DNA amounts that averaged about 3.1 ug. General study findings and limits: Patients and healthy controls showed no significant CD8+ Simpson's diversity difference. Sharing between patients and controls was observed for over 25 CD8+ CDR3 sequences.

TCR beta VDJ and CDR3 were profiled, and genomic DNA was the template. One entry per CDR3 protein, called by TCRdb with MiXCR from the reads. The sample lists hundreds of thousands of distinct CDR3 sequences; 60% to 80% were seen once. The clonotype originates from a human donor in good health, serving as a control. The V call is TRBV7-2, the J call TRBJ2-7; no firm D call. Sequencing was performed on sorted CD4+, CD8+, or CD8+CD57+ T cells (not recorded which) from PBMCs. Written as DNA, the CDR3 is TGTGCCAGCAGCTTAGTGTATCCTAACTACGAGCAGTACTTC. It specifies CASSLVYPNYEQYF.